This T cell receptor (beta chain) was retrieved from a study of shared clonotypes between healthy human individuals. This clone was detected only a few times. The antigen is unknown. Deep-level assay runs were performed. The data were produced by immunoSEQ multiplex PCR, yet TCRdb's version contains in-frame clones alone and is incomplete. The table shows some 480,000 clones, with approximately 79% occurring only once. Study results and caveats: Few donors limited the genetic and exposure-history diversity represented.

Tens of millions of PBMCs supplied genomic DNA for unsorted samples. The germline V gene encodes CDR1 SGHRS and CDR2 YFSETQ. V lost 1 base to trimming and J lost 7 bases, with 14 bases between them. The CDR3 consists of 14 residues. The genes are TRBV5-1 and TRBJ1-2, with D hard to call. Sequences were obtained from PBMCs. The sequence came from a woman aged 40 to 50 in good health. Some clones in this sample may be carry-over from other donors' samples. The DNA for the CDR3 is TGCGCCAGCAGCTTGAGGCCGACATCAGGTGGCTACACCTTC. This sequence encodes CASSLRPTSGGYTF.